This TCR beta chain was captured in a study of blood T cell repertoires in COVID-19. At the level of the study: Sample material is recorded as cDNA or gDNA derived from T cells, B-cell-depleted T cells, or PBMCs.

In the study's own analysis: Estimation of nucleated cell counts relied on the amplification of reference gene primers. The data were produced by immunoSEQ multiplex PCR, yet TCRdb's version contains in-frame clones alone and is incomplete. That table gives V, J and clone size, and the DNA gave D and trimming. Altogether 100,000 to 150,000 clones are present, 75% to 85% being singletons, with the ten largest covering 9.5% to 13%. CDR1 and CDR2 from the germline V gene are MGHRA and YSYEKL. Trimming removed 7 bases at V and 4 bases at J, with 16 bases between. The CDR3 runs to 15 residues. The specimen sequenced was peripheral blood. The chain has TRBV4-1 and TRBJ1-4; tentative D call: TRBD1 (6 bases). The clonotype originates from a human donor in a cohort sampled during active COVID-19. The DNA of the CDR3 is TGCGCCAGCAACACAAAGTGGGGGCTTAATGAAAAACTGTTTTTT. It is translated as CASNTKWGLNEKLFF.